This T cell receptor beta chain was sequenced in a study of beta chain features in type 1 diabetes. Study background: In age, gender and cell yields, patients were similar to healthy donors.

With regard to this clone: What it binds is unknown.

There are 14 residues in the CDR3. Germline V gene sequence: CDR1 SGHRS, CDR2 YFSETQ. Trimming removed 3 bases from V and 3 bases from J; junction bases left unmatched: 5. TCRB transcripts that were expressed got sequenced, as all of the isolated RNA had been reverse transcribed. The assay was immunoSEQ multiplex PCR, and TCRdb's table has in-frame clones only and misses some. The table records about 16,000 clones, approximately 55% of them present only once. Regarding the study as a whole: More deletions and fewer insertions at VDJ junctions were seen in type 1 diabetes patients. The study found moderately but significantly shorter TCRB CDR3s in all four CD4+ subsets of Type 1 diabetes patients.

CD4+ cells of the naive, central memory, regulatory and stem cell-like memory types were sorted via CD45RO/CCR7/CD25/CD127/CD95/CD27. Sequencing input: stem cell memory CD4+ T cells from blood. The gene calls are TRBV5-1 and TRBJ2-7; the match to TRBD1 covers 8 bases. This TCR was recovered from a woman aged 18-35 years in good health. CDR3: CASSSTGQVYEQYF. In DNA form, the CDR3 reads TGCGCCAGCAGCTCTACGGGACAGGTCTACGAGCAGTACTTC.